This T cell receptor (beta chain) is drawn from a study of identical twins (TCRdb year 2016). The study in broad terms: The study deep-sequenced TCR alpha and beta repertoires from monozygotic twins, unrelated adults of various ages and cord blood to test whether fetal clonotypes persist. To rule out contamination, replicate twin experiments were performed at different times with different library preparation protocols.

The CDR3 starts with the cysteine, ends with the phenylalanine, and has 14 residues. The only DNA kept is the CDR3, 42 bases in frame from the first base. V drops 1 base and J drops 3 bases, leaving 8 bases in between. The germline V gene (reference sequence) specifies MNHEY as CDR1 and SMNVEV as CDR2. The receptor library was made with 5' RACE. The sequencer was an Illumina HiSeq 2000. A universal primer binding site was introduced by template switching, and a unique molecular identifier was present in the final cDNA, enabling accurate counting of TCR cDNA molecules. Specific primers in the conserved constant-segment region were used to synthesize first-strand cDNA for TCR alpha and beta chains. To control for contamination, every cDNA library was double barcoded, receiving both a SMART-Mk sample barcode and Illumina barcodes. TruSeq adapter sequences, together with Illumina sample barcodes, were added in two successive PCR steps. The TCR alpha and beta cDNA libraries were sequenced on the Illumina HiSeq platform using custom primers. For the original study's pipeline: MiGEC processed the raw reads to extract unique molecular identifiers, while MiXCR was used to determine the CDR3 positions. For each individual, recombination models were inferred using an EM algorithm with the repgenHMM and IGoR tools. The tcR package in R was used for shared clonotype analysis, with sharing normalized by the product of cloneset sizes. Out-of-frame nonproductive sequences were analyzed to study raw recombination free of thymic and clonal selection effects. The public reads were reprocessed in TCRdb via fastp at Q25 and MiXCR, keeping in-frame beta chains. Rows with a matching CDR3 protein are joined into one entry that keeps the most common DNA and genes. It is TCRdb's table, rather than the study itself, that gives the V and J calls and clone size. The sample table contains approximately 230,000 distinct CDR3 sequences; only one count was recorded for 6.5% of them. Roughly 15% of the sample belongs to the ten largest clones.

General conclusions and limits of the study: Compared with coincidental sharing between unrelated individuals, an excess of low generation-probability sequences was observed among out-of-frame TCR alpha sequences shared between twins. Recombination models systematically underestimated out-of-frame TCR alpha sharing in monozygotic twins but agreed with sharing between unrelated individuals. Abundant cord blood beta clonotypes carried fewer insertions; young adult naive repertoires showed a weaker similar trend, while memory repertoires showed none. Because the same donors could not be followed over many years, the conclusions depended on cross-sectional statistical analysis. Invariant T cells such as MAIT and iNKT could partly confound zero-insertion analyses, although diverse VJ usage argued against such confounding for most clonotypes. The excess sharing between twins in beta out-of-frame sequences was weaker because fewer shared sequences reduced the signal-to-noise ratio.

Every donor in the study was a healthy Caucasian. The twin cohort comprised three pairs of female monozygotic twins, all aged roughly 18 to 30 years. Positive isolation kits from Invitrogen were used to isolate CD4+ and CD8+ T cell populations. This clonotype has just a few counts. This clone's antigen is unknown. It has no much larger one-base neighbor in the sample; base qualities were not kept. The data were also submitted as part of a second study, on T cells expressing NK-cell markers. The second publication reports: In sorted CD3+CD56+NKG2C+, CD3+CD56+NKG2C- and CD3+CD56-NKG2C+ T-cell subsets from eight or nine donors, TCR beta-chain repertoires were profiled. Seven of the eight sequenced donors were HCMV-seropositive and one was HCMV-seronegative. In several experiments an anti-gammadeltaTCR antibody was added to restrict sorting to alphabetaTCR-expressing T cells. For six donors, the dominant CD3+CD56+NKG2C+ clonotypes were among the top 10 CD8+ clonotypes and accounted for 1.0-7.0% of CD8+ T cells. Those dominant clonotypes were again the most abundant among CD3+CD56-NKG2C+ cells in a handful of donors, at about 28.3-65%. Whether the expanded NKG2C-expressing T cell clones were specific for HCMV antigens was left unclear. The study sequenced eight donors, all healthy volunteers chosen at random: three men and five women. To determine HCMV serostatus, a commercial ELISA kit was used to detect HCMV-specific IgG in serum. Reads were demultiplexed and grouped by UMI with MIGEC, and clonotypes were assembled and quantified with MiTCR. To exclude erroneous sequences, only TCR cDNA sequences supported by at least two reads were retained. The tcR package was used for downstream repertoire analysis, with clonotypes matched between fractions based on CDR3 nucleotide sequence plus V segment. VDJmatch was used to annotate antigen specificity against VDJdb, with one amino acid substitution allowed in CDR3.

The rearranged chain carries TRBV27 and TRBJ2-3, with the identity of the D gene unclear. Material: CD8+ T cells sorted from blood. The clonotype was recovered from a woman between 18 and 29 years old in good health. CDR3 sequence: CASSLYATTDTQYF. Here is the DNA: TGTGCCAGCAGTTTATACGCGACAACAGATACGCAGTATTTT.